This TCR beta chain was identified during a study of STAT3 mutations in large granular lymphocyte leukemia (dated by TCRdb to about 2019). Regarding the study in general: About half of the T-LGLL patients who underwent longitudinal sequencing carried canonical activating STAT3 mutations. Each patient was sequenced at an average of approximately 4 time points, ranging from 2 to 8 samplings. More than half of T-LGLL patients received one or more immunosuppressive therapy regimens, with hematologic response in about two fifths of those treated. Serial deep sequencing of TCRbeta CDR3 and STAT3 was performed in patients with T-cell large granular lymphocyte leukemia to reconstruct clonal hierarchy and dynamics. A couple of patients with natural killer LGL leukemia were also sequenced longitudinally as controls within the study. More than 15 representative T-LGLL cases were selected from an initial cohort of 200 to 250 LGL patients for longitudinal TCRbeta and STAT3 sequencing.

The paper as a whole reports these results and caveats: In 6 of 18 patients, TCR clonotype switching occurred after therapy, and every newly emerging clone was STAT3 wild type. Linking therapy response to changes in TCR clonal burden was complicated by variable intervals between samplings and by differing treatment regimens. Dominant TCR clone burden was found to exceed STAT3 mutant burden in several patients, suggesting that STAT3 mutation arose secondarily within a pre-expanded clone. Because no samples were available when a clone first appeared, clonal expansion was inferred from samplings taken at other points. Every T-LGLL patient showed at least one immunodominant TCRbeta clonotype, and about half showed multiple immunodominant subclonotypes. Persisting codominant clonotypes in some patients meant a small but highly pathogenic clone may have been missed.

About this clone: Its binding antigen is unknown. Base qualities are not provided; no much larger clone lies one nucleotide away.

TCRbeta libraries were sequenced on an Illumina MiSeq, and an average of around 44,000 productive templates per sample was obtained. The immunoSEQ assay, which uses multiplex PCR amplification, was used to generate TCRbeta CDR3 libraries. From the authors' description of their analysis: Repertoire diversity was calculated as previously defined, with values near 0 taken to indicate extremely monoclonal samples. TCRdb carries this immuneACCESS record with in-frame sequences only. Its versions omit some clonotypes, under half of them owing to an unresolved V gene in the studies checked, with the rest unexplained. V, J and clone size derive from that table, while D and trimming were established from the DNA sequence. The sample data list some 30,000 clones, and more than 75% of these were observed just once. The ten top clones hold roughly 13% of the sample. The same DNA, extracted from blood mononuclear cells, served for both the TCR sequencing and the STAT3 sequencing.

The source material was peripheral blood mononuclear cells. This TCR came from a man aged 55 to 70 with T-cell large granular lymphocyte leukemia. Some clones in this sample may be carry-over from other donors' samples. The age is the age at diagnosis.

The CDR3 loop reads CASSSVAGGSAYEQYF. The DNA sequence is TGCGCCAGCAGCTCAGTAGCGGGAGGATCCGCTTACGAGCAGTACTTC. The chain couples TRBV5-1 to TRBJ2-7; TRBD2 aligns with 10 central bases. The CDR3 runs 16 amino acids, cysteine and phenylalanine included. CDR3 DNA is the only sequence kept; it has 48 bases, read in frame from the first base. In the germline V gene, CDR1 corresponds to SGHRS and CDR2 to YFSETQ. For this chain, trimming is 3 bases at the V end and 4 bases at the J end, and the number of junction bases without a gene match is 10.